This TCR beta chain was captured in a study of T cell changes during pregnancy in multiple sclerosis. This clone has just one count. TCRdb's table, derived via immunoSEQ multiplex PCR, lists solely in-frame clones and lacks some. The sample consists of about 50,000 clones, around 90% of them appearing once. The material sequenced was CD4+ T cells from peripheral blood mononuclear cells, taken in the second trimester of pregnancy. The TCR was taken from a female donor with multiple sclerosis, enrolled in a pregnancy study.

In DNA form, the CDR3 reads TGTGCCAGCTCCCTCCAGGGGAATGAGCAGTTCTTC. Translation: CASSLQGNEQFF. This chain uses TRBV6-5 with TRBJ2-1, with D possibly matching TRBD1 (6 bases). The CDR3 is 12 amino acids. The germline V gene has CDR1 MNHEY and CDR2 SVGAGI. Trimming stripped 8 bases from V and 7 bases from J, with 12 bases between.